These 25 T cell receptor beta chains originate from one sample sequenced in a study of graft-versus-host responses after intestinal transplantation. Assay: immunoSEQ multiplex PCR; the TCRdb copy retains only in-frame clones and omits some. This table has 38,000 or so clones, approximately 96% appearing once. The antigens for these receptors are not known. The sequencing used unstimulated CD8+ T cells sorted from spleen or lymph node cells, collected before transplant. The receptors derive from a human donor who was the organ donor for an intestinal transplant.

This clone was counted once. CDR3 sequence (DNA): TGTGCCAGCAGTTATAGGACAGGGAACACTGAAGCTTTCTTT. Protein: CASSYRTGNTEAFF. This chain uses TRBV6-8 with TRBJ1-1, with 7 bases that match TRBD1. V shed 3 bases, J shed 1 base, and the junction held 2 bases outside the gene matches. The CDR3 extends over 14 amino acids. Per the germline V gene, CDR1 is MNHGY and CDR2 is SAAAGT.

V and J are TRBV15 and TRBJ2-6; perhaps TRBD2 as D (5 bases). From germline, CDR1 is LNHNV and CDR2 YYDKDF (reference sequence). The CDR3 is 17 amino acids. V lost 3 bases, J lost 2 bases, and 14 bases lay in between. The CDR3 here is CATSRGGSSAGANVLTF. CDR3 sequence (DNA): TGTGCCACCAGCAGGGGCGGGTCTAGTGCTGGGGCCAACGTCCTGACTTTC.

This chain joins TRBV7-3 and TRBJ2-3; 8 nucleotides agree with TRBD2. The CDR3 sequence is 19 residues long. V lost 5 bases, J lost 0 bases, and 16 bases stayed unmatched. The germline V gene has CDR1 SGHTA and CDR2 FQGTGA. CDR3 bases: TGTGCCAGCAGCCCGGATAGCGGGGCAATCTTTAGAAGCACAGATACGCAGTATTTT. Translating it yields CASSPDSGAIFRSTDTQYF.

J is TRBJ1-2 and V is TRBV10-2; D gene unclear. V lost 2 bases to trimming and J lost 7 bases, with 11 bases between them. Germline lookup yields CDR1 WSHSY and CDR2 SAAADI. The CDR3 runs 13 residues. CDR3 amino acids: CASSEIEGFGYTF. Here the CDR3 DNA reads TGCGCCAGCAGTGAGATCGAGGGATTTGGCTACACCTTC.

The chain has TRBV19 and TRBJ1-6, with TRBD1 as a possible D gene (6 bases). Germline V gives CDR1 LNHDA, CDR2 SQIVND (reference sequence). The germline V and J ends were trimmed by 3 bases and 3 bases, with 12 bases remaining between them. The CDR3 consists of 16 residues. CDR3 nucleotides: TGTGCCAGTAGTATGGACAGCCGATACTATAATTCACCCCTCCACTTT. Translating it yields CASSMDSRYYNSPLHF.

This sequence joins TRBV7-2 and TRBJ2-7; TRBD2 might be the D (5 bases). This CDR3 region has 16 residues. V lost 4 bases to trimming and J lost 0 bases, with 16 bases between them. Germline CDR1 reads SGHTA; CDR2 reads FQGNSA. The CDR3 region is CASSWIATFSSYEQYF. In nucleotides, the CDR3 is TGTGCCAGCAGCTGGATAGCGACGTTTAGCTCCTACGAGCAGTACTTC.

The V gene is TRBV5-4, the J gene TRBJ1-1; no firm D call. V lost 1 base, J lost 4 bases, and 11 bases lay in between. The CDR3 sequence is 14 residues long. CDR1 and CDR2 from the germline V gene are SGHNT and YYREEE (reference sequence). This CDR3 reads CASSLSGSGTEAFF. In DNA form, the CDR3 reads TGTGCCAGCAGCTTGTCGGGGTCGGGCACTGAAGCTTTCTTT.

CDR3 coding DNA: TGTGCCAGCAGCTTAGTAGCGACAGCTTCCTACGAGCAGTACTTC. This codes for CASSLVATASYEQYF. The chain joins TRBV11-2 to TRBJ2-7; D is tentatively TRBD1 or TRBD2 (5 bases each). This CDR3 is 15 amino acids long. V shed 1 base and J shed 1 base, with 11 bases lying between them. CDR1 SGHAT and CDR2 FQNNGV come from the germline V gene.

The chain recombines TRBV7-9 with TRBJ1-1; TRBD1 is a possible D gene (5 bases). This CDR3 is 15 amino acids long. The ends were cut back, 3 bases at V and 0 bases at J, with 11 bases in the middle. CDR1 is SEHNR and CDR2 is FQNEAQ in the germline V gene (reference sequence). CDR3 in amino acids: CASSFMVGLNTEAFF. CDR3 nucleotides: TGTGCCAGCAGCTTCATGGTGGGGCTGAACACTGAAGCTTTCTTT.

This clone appeared a single time. The DNA of the CDR3 is TGCGCCAGCAGCCAAGATGGAGGGAATAGCAATCAGCCCCAGCATTTT. Encoded protein: CASSQDGGNSNQPQHF. The chain combines TRBV4-1 with TRBJ1-5, with D unclear. The CDR3 length is 16 residues. The V gene lost 0 bases and the J gene lost 0 bases, with 9 bases spanning the gap. From germline, CDR1 is MGHRA and CDR2 YSYEKL.

The chain links TRBV4-1 to TRBJ2-5, with TRBD1 identical over 8 bases. The germline gives CDR1 MGHRA, CDR2 YSYEKL. This CDR3 has 13 amino acids. The V segment lost 5 bases and the J segment 5 bases; nucleotides outside the gene matches: 4. This chain's CDR3 is CASSYTGGETQYF. Here the CDR3 DNA reads TGCGCCAGCAGCTACACAGGGGGGGAGACCCAGTACTTC.

A single count supports this clone. The chain has TRBV6-1 and TRBJ2-5; D is perhaps TRBD2 (5 bases). From germline, CDR1 is MNHNS and CDR2 SASEGT. The CDR3 consists of 12 residues. Deletions cut 2 bases from V and 9 bases from J, with 10 bases between. Written as DNA, the CDR3 is TGTGCCAGCAGTGAACTAGCCCCACCCCAGTACTTC. Its translation is CASSELAPPQYF.

The V and J genes are TRBV7-9 and TRBJ2-1; TRBD1 is a possible D gene (5 bases). The length of the CDR3 is 17 residues. Germline CDR1 reads SEHNR; CDR2 reads FQNEAQ (reference sequence). The V end was cut by 3 bases, the J end by 6 bases, with 21 bases between. The chain's CDR3 is CASSFPVTGRVSNEQFF. Here the CDR3 DNA reads TGTGCCAGCAGCTTCCCCGTTACAGGTAGGGTCTCCAATGAGCAGTTCTTC. Filled out from reference TRBV7-9 and TRBJ2-1, the complete variable domain reads DTGVSQNPRHKITKRGQNVTFRCDPISEHNRLYWYRQTLGQGPEFLTYFQNEAQLEKSRLLSDRFSAERPKGSFSTLEIQRTEQGDSAMYLCASSFPVTGRVSNEQFFGPGTRLTVL.

The chain links TRBV10-2 to TRBJ1-6; D ambiguous. This CDR3 spans 17 amino acids. With 7 bases removed from V and 6 bases from J, the gap between germline ends came to 22 bases. The germline V gene has CDR1 WSHSY and CDR2 SAAADI. The CDR3 DNA reads as TGCGCCAGCACGTCCGGCGGGCGGATCGAGATTAATTCACCCCTCCACTTT. It is translated as CASTSGGRIEINSPLHF.

The chain is built from TRBV12-5 and TRBJ2-7; 8 positions agree with TRBD1. CDR1 and CDR2 from the germline V gene are LGHNT and FRNRAP. V lost 3 bases to trimming and J lost 2 bases; unmatched junction nucleotides: 6. There are 15 residues in the CDR3. The CDR3 reads CASGLGGTGPYEQYF. For the CDR3, the DNA is TGTGCTAGTGGTTTAGGGGGGACAGGACCCTACGAGCAGTACTTC.

The V gene is TRBV27, the J gene TRBJ2-7, with D uncertain. The CDR3 extends over 13 amino acids. CDR1 MNHEY and CDR2 SMNVEV come from the germline V gene (reference sequence). Deletions cut 5 bases from V and 0 bases from J, with 8 bases between. DNA for the CDR3: TGTGCCAGCAGTCTTACCCTCTCCTACGAGCAGTACTTC. Protein sequence: CASSLTLSYEQYF.

The J gene is TRBJ2-5, the V gene TRBV5-4; D is uncertain. Trimming removed 0 bases at V and 4 bases at J, with 4 bases between. The CDR3 runs to 12 residues. CDR1 and CDR2 (germline): SGHNT, YYREEE (reference sequence). CDR3 region: CASSLAGETQYF. CDR3 in DNA: TGTGCCAGCAGCTTGGCGGGAGAGACCCAGTACTTC. The whole variable domain, remainder taken from reference TRBV5-4 and TRBJ2-5, is ETGVTQSPTHLIKTRGQQVTLRCSSQSGHNTVSWYQQALGQGPQFIFQYYREEENGRGNFPPRFSGLQFPNYSSELNVNALELDDSALYLCASSLAGETQYFGPGTRLLVL.

This sequence joins TRBV4-3 and TRBJ2-1; no reliable D call. Germline loops: CDR1 LGHNA, CDR2 YSLEER. CDR3 length equals 16 residues. V lost 2 bases and J lost 4, with 15 bases in between. The CDR3 is CASSQWRNPSYNEQFF. CDR3 in DNA: TGCGCCAGCAGCCAATGGAGAAACCCCTCGTACAATGAGCAGTTCTTC.

This clone occurred a few times. The chain combines TRBV19 with TRBJ2-1; tentatively, D is TRBD1 (7 bases). CDR3 size: 16 residues. The V gene's germline CDR1 is LNHDA and CDR2 SQIVND (reference sequence). The V and J ends lost 5 bases and 3 bases respectively, with 17 bases between them. CDR3 in amino acids: CASSVQGGNSYNEQFF. In DNA form, the CDR3 reads TGTGCCAGTAGTGTCCAGGGGGGAAATAGCTACAATGAGCAGTTCTTC.

The V call is TRBV4-1, the J call TRBJ1-5; D gene ambiguous. The V gene lost 0 bases and the J gene lost 7 bases, with 7 bases spanning the gap. Germline V lookup: CDR1 MGHRA, CDR2 YSYEKL. The CDR3 length is 13 residues. The CDR3 loop reads CASSQDLSQPQHF. Here the CDR3 DNA reads TGCGCCAGCAGCCAAGATCTTAGCCAGCCCCAGCATTTT.

This chain joins TRBV9 and TRBJ2-1; D call uncertain. Deletions cut 4 bases from V and 8 bases from J, with 10 bases between. Germline CDR1 reads SGDLS; CDR2 reads YYNGEE. The CDR3 sequence is 12 residues long. Here the CDR3 DNA reads TGTGCCAGCAGCCCACTCTCTCATGAGCAGTTCTTC. This gives the protein CASSPLSHEQFF.

The V call is TRBV15, the J call TRBJ1-4; no clear D. V was shortened by 1 base and J by 8 bases, with 14 bases between the two germline ends. This CDR3 is 15 amino acids long. Germline values: CDR1 LNHNV, CDR2 YYDKDF (reference sequence). The DNA for the CDR3 is TGTGCCACCAGCAGAGGTACTCCCGGGGAAGAAAAACTGTTTTTT. Translation gives CATSRGTPGEEKLFF.

The chain uses TRBV29-1 and TRBJ2-7, with 8 bases identical to TRBD1. The germline V gene has CDR1 SQVTM and CDR2 ANQGSEA. CDR3 length: 15 residues. After removal of 3 bases from V and 0 bases from J, the junction contained 7 bases not matched to a gene. The CDR3 protein is CSVDSGDRGSYEQYF. The CDR3 DNA is TGCAGCGTTGATTCTGGAGACAGGGGCTCCTACGAGCAGTACTTC.

With respect to this clone: The sample holds other DNA sequences that translate to the same CDR3. V is TRBV7-2 and J is TRBJ2-5, with 9 bases lining up with TRBD2. This CDR3 is 14 amino acids long. Trimming removed 1 base from V and 5 bases from J; junction bases left unmatched: 2. Per the germline V gene, CDR1 is SGHTA and CDR2 is FQGNSA. The CDR3 DNA follows: TGTGCCAGCAGCTTAGTTCTAGCGGGGGAGACCCAGTACTTC. This translates into CASSLVLAGETQYF.

The sample holds a few counts of this clone. The chain combines TRBV4-3 with TRBJ1-4; 8 bases are a match to TRBD1. J lost 8 bases, V lost 4 bases, and 3 bases had no gene match. Germline CDR1 is LGHNA and CDR2 is YSLEER. The CDR3 is 13 residues long. CDR3 DNA: TGCGCCAGCAGCCGCGACAGGGGCGAAAAACTGTTTTTT. Residues: CASSRDRGEKLFF.